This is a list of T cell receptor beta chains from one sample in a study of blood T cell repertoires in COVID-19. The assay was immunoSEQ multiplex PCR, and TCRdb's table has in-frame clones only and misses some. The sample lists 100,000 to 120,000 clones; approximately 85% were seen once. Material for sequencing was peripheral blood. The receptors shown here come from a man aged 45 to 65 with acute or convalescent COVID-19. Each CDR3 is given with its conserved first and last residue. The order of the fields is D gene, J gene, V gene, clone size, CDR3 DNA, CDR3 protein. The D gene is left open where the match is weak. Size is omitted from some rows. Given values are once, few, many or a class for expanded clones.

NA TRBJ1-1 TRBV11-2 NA TGTGCCAGCCGAGGCCCCTTAAGCCGGCACACTGAAGCTTTCTTT CASRGPLSRHTEAFF
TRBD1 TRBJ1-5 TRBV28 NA TGTGCCAGCAGTTATCGGGACAGGGTTCGCCAGCCCCAGCATTTT CASSYRDRVRQPQHF
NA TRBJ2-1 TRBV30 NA TGTGCCTGGTATTTGAGAGGTGAGCAGTTCTTC CAWYLRGEQFF
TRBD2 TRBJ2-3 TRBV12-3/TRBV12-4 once TGTGCCAGCAGTTTAGGACTAGCGGATACGCAGTATTTT CASSLGLADTQYF
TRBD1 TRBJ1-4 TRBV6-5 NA TGTGCCAGTACACGACAGGGAACTAATGAAAAACTGTTTTTT CASTRQGTNEKLFF
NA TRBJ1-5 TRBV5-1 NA TGCGCCAGCAGCGCGGGAGGGACGAGCAATCAGCCCCAGCATTTT CASSAGGTSNQPQHF
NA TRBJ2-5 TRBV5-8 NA TGTGCCAGCAGCCGGACAATAAAAGAGACCCAGTACTTC CASSRTIKETQYF
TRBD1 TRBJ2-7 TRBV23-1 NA TGCGCCAGCAGTCCCCCCCGGACAGGGGGTTACGAGCAGTACTTC CASSPPRTGGYEQYF
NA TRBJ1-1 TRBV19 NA TGTGCCAGTAGTTGGAGCGGGTTCACTGAAGCTTTCTTT CASSWSGFTEAFF
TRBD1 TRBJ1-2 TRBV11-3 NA TGTGCCAGCAGCTTACAGGGGGCAAGGCATGGCTACACCTTC CASSLQGARHGYTF
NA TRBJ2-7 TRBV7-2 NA TGTGCCAGCAGGCCCCCAGGGCTCGAGCAGTACTTC CASRPPGLEQYF
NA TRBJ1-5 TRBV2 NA TGTGCCAGCTCGGGGGGTAATGGCAATCAGCCCCAGCATTTT CASSGGNGNQPQHF
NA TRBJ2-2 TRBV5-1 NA TGCGCCAGCAGCTTGGCCGGCGGTACCGGGGAGCTGTTTTTT CASSLAGGTGELFF
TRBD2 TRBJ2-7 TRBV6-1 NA TGTGCCAGCCGTAGGGGAGGGACGGATCCCTACGAGCAGTACTTC CASRRGGTDPYEQYF
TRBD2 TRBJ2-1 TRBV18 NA TGTGCCAGCTCCCCGGGACGGGAGGCCCAGCAGTTCTTC CASSPGREAQQFF
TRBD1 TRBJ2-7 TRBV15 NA TGTGCCACCAGCGGCGCCAGGGGGTCCTACGAGCAGTACTTC CATSGARGSYEQYF